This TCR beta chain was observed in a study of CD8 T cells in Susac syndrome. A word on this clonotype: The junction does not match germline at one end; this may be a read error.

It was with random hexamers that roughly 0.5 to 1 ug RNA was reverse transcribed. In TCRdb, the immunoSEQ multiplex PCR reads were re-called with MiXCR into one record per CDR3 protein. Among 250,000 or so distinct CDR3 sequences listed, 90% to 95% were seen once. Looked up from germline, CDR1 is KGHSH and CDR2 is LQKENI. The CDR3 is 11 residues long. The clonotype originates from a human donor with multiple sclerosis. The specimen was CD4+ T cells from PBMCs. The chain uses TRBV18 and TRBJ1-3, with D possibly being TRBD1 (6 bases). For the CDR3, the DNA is TGTGCCAGCTCATGCCGGGACACAATATATTTT. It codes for CASSCRDTIYF.